This TCR beta chain is drawn from a study of cytomegalovirus exposure and HLA in healthy donors (TCRdb year 2017). Describing the broader study: According to an earlier analysis of a few hundred of the donors, about 170 million T cells yielded roughly 100 million unique TCR beta sequences and 250 to 350 Gb of sequence data. Four to six DR-DQ haplotypes were handled as single units for association and clustering because linkage in the cohort was strong. On average, roughly 240,000 unique TCR beta nucleotide sequences were sequenced per donor among 350 to 400 genotyped donors of the cohort, with about 19% of those sequences being non-productive. The number of donors typed differed by locus, with roughly 620-630 for A, B, C, DRB1 and DQB1, around 500 for DQA1, nearly 610 for DPA1, and some 470 for DPB1. To decide whether each TCR beta V gene segment behaved as functional or pseudogenic, an earlier analysis of 587 of the donors relied on high-throughput TCR beta sequencing. To predict cytomegalovirus infection status, the study combined high-throughput TCR immunosequencing, statistical association of individual TCRs with disease status, and machine learning. In a later genetic analysis, genome-wide SNP genotypes for about three fifths of the roughly 670 donors were used, and that subset was treated as a discovery cohort. The later analysis used no new phenotypic data to find candidate immune exposures, relying instead on TCR beta sequences and their occurrence across donors. Roughly 290 gigabases of sequencing data and 70 million to 95 million unique TCR sequences made up an early release that covered over 550 HLA-typed donors. Among the roughly 390 genotyped donors, around 81% belonged to the genetic ancestry cluster associated with self-reported Caucasian donors. Every repertoire in the discovery cohort had been generated on one and the same sequencing platform. The study was designed to test whether signatures of past pathogen exposure could be identified by cataloging public T cell receptors. Alongside the repertoire data, information on donor age, sex, ethnicity and CMV serostatus was compiled. Along with the approximately 700-subject first cohort, a separate validation cohort of around 110 different subjects was used. Using immunosequencing, the study profiled T cell repertoires from about 620 subjects and related those repertoires to cytomegalovirus serostatus. To study patterns of TCR occurrence, a later analysis re-analyzed previously published TCR beta repertoires from hundreds of donors and added high-resolution HLA genotyping. HLA typing covered class I and class II loci at four-digit resolution.

The library was built by means of the immunoSEQ multiplex PCR assay. For the multiplex PCR, a mixture combining 60 forward primers for TCR Vbeta segments and 13 reverse primers for TCR Jbeta segments was used. Amplification of the CDR3 region of rearranged TCR beta genes was performed with a multiplex PCR assay on genomic DNA. The Illumina HiSeq System was used to sequence the amplified TCR beta libraries as 87-base-pair reads. The source study handled its data this way. Across the 500 to 850 repertoires, a later analysis counted roughly 77 million unique TCR beta chains, some 11 million of which were shared by at least two donors. Raw reads were error-corrected and collapsed into unique sequences with a nearest-neighbor algorithm that merged closely related sequences to remove PCR and sequencing errors. V, D and J gene segments were assigned by aligning CDR3 sequences to IMGT reference sequences. For a sequence to be retained, a match of at least six nucleotides was required to both a V gene segment and a J gene segment. A rearrangement counted as productive if the CDR3 had no stop codons and remained in frame with V and J, and every other rearrangement counted as non-productive. CDR3 was defined by IMGT convention, running from the second conserved V-encoded cysteine to the conserved J-encoded phenylalanine. Sequences without an unambiguous match to a single V gene segment were excluded from the earlier analysis of about 630 of the donors. In an earlier analysis of several hundred of the donors, V segments were called functional above 56.7% productive rearrangements and were called segregating when the between-donor standard deviation exceeded 5%. To diagnose cytomegalovirus status from the catalog of TCR beta chain sequences, a statistical classification framework was built. In a later analysis, TCR nucleotide sequences were compared against IMGT/GENE-DB human TR gene sequences so that V and J genes could be assigned. A later analysis assigned CDR3 sequences and most-parsimonious VDJ recombination scenarios with the TCRdist pipeline. In a later analysis, each TCR beta chain was defined by its CDR3 amino acid sequence together with its V-gene family, and reads without a unique V-gene family were excluded. As a way to deal with suspected cross-contamination and a sequencing artifact, a later analysis dropped roughly 620 nucleotide sequences that were highly shared and had low generation probability. A later analysis calculated a clonal expansion index for each public chain from normalized within-repertoire ranks of inferred template counts. Generation probabilities in a later analysis came from a VDJ recombination model fitted to out-of-frame rearrangements, and those results were checked against IGoR. Hypergeometric tests were used in a later analysis to score TCR-TCR, TCR-HLA and TCR-CMV co-occurrence, with a repertoire-size bias correction applied to the TCR pairs. A later analysis estimated false discovery rates by permuting HLA or CMV assignments 20 times. A later analysis grouped co-occurring TCRs with DBSCAN, adding TCRdist sequence similarity when clustering within HLA-allele-positive subsets. Repertoires with fewer than 30,000 or more than 120,000 public chains were left out of co-occurrence clustering, as were about 5 repertoires with anomalous nucleotide sharing. Imported from immuneACCESS, the table was reduced by TCRdb to in-frame sequences with V and J called. These copies leave out some clones; in studies compared against another copy, an unresolved V gene accounts for under half, and the cause of the remainder is not known. The V and J calls and clone size are taken from that table; D and trimming were inferred from the DNA. The sample table contains approximately 140,000 clones; only one count was recorded for 82% of them. About 1.2% of the sample belongs to the ten largest clones.

Broader findings and caveats from the paper: The presence/absence analyses assumed that sequencing depth was roughly uniform across donors, and that assumption may not be true. A later genetic analysis reported fewer N-insertions in productive TCRs among donors in an Asian-associated ancestry cluster than the roughly 620-donor mean. An association between a missense DCLRE1C variant and V-gene and J-gene trimming of TCR beta chains was found in a later genetic analysis and replicated in an independent cohort. The classifier was reported to diagnose cytomegalovirus status with high specificity and sensitivity in both the original cohort and the validation cohort. In a later analysis, TCR association rates were found to vary across HLA loci, with the most associated TCRs seen for DRB1 alleles and the fewest for HLA-C alleles. The study gave a list of some 150 TCR beta chains associated with cytomegalovirus. Strong co-occurrence of HLA alleles, especially DR and DQ, made assigning TCR associations to individual alleles difficult. A further reported finding was that TCR beta sequences accurately predicted the HLA-A and HLA-B alleles for most subjects in the first cohort. Approximately 18 rarely observed V segments, including chromosome 9 orphons, were excluded from the earlier analysis of a few hundred of the donors because counts were too low. In this cohort, only TCR beta chains were sequenced, and detectable features were limited by the absence of alpha or paired-chain data. In a later analysis, HLA-associated TCR beta chains were found to be more clonally expanded and to have lower generation probabilities than equally common non-associated chains. According to the authors, the approach could potentially be generalized to other disease states and immunological phenotypes. Because HLA typing was missing for some donors at each locus, association tests included only the typed subset. In an earlier analysis of 587 of the donors, most TCR beta V segments were observed in productive rearrangements about 87% or about 30% of the time, broadly matching IMGT annotations. Some IMGT-functional V segments, including TRBV6-2 and TRBV6-3, could not be distinguished by the 87-base-pair reads and were therefore excluded. In vitro tests confirmed that a few of the cytomegalovirus-associated TCR beta chains recognize cytomegalovirus antigens. Most TCR sequences were seen in very few donors, while some public TCRs were found in many individuals. A cluster of highly shared sequence variants was judged likely to represent a technical artifact of the sequencing pipeline. Immune exposure information for the cohort was limited to CMV serostatus. A later analysis reported that several top co-occurrence clusters appeared linked to parvovirus B19, influenza, CMV and Epstein-Barr virus. Specific HLA alleles were associated with 16,951 TCR beta sequences at a false discovery rate of 0.05 in a later analysis. Most CMV-associated TCR beta chains appeared to be HLA-restricted in a later analysis, and the HLA associations seemed to be driven largely by CMV exposure. Linkage disequilibrium might explain the correlated functional status among segregating V segments, but an unknown experimental factor could not be ruled out.

With respect to this clone: Its antigen is currently not known. No qualities accompany the bases; no much larger clone lies one base away.

The cohort consisted of approximately 670 healthy bone marrow donors. All cohort members were sampled while nominally healthy, although unrecorded immune exposures were likely present. The donor tested CMV seronegative and was one of the 352 seronegative cohort members. A peripheral blood sample was provided by each donor, and peripheral blood mononuclear cells were used for TCR beta sequencing. Genomic DNA extraction from the blood cell samples was performed with the Qiagen DNeasy Blood Extraction Kit. The CDR3 covers 13 residues, taking in both the cysteine and the phenylalanine. The retained sequence is limited to the CDR3, 39 bases, with the frame set at the first base. Cut back by 2 bases and 5 bases, the V and J ends lie 7 bases apart. CDR1 SGHTA and CDR2 FQGNSA are derived from the germline V gene.

Specimen: PBMCs. The sequence links TRBV7-2 to TRBJ1-5; no confident D gene assignment can be made. This sequence originates from a boy younger than 18 in good health and CMV-seronegative. The CDR3 protein sequence reads: CASSLFMYQPQHF. The DNA is TGTGCCAGCAGCTTATTTATGTATCAGCCCCAGCATTTT.